The present entry profiles one T cell receptor beta chain with its context. Its antigen is undetermined. Germline V gene data show CDR1 as SNHLY and CDR2 as FYNNEI. CDR3 length: 15 residues. J gave up 4 bases and V 4 bases, and 5 bases lay outside the gene matches. These data are taken from a study of cytomegalovirus exposure and HLA in healthy donors. Sequencing was performed with immunoSEQ multiplex PCR; in TCRdb, only in-frame clones are kept and a portion is missing. The sample lists approximately 76,000 clones; 94% were seen once. Findings and caveats of the study: A list of approximately 160 TCR beta chains associated with cytomegalovirus was given.

The source material was PBMCs. This sequence joins TRBV2 and TRBJ2-1; 9 bases are shared with TRBD2. This receptor was taken from a woman aged 18-30 years in good health and CMV-seronegative. The CDR3 DNA reads TGTGCCAGCAGTGGAGTTAGCGGGGGATACAATGAGCAGTTCTTC. It is translated as CASSGVSGGYNEQFF.